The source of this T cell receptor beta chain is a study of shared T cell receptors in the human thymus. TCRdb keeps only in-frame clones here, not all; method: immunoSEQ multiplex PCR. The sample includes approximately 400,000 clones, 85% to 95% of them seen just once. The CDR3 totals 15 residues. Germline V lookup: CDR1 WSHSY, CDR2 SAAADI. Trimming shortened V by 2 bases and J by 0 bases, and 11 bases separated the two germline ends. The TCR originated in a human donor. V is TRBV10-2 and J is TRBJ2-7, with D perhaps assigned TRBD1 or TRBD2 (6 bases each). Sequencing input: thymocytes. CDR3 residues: CASSERGERSYEQYF. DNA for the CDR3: TGCGCCAGCAGTGAGAGGGGGGAGCGCTCCTACGAGCAGTACTTC.